This T cell receptor beta chain was found in a study of T cell changes during pregnancy in multiple sclerosis. This clone was detected once. Measured with immunoSEQ multiplex PCR; TCRdb has only the in-frame clones, and not every one. The sample contains about 100,000 clones, almost 95% of which appear only once. The V end was cut by 5 bases, the J end by 7 bases, with 21 bases between. Germline V gene data show CDR1 as LNHDA and CDR2 as SQIVND (reference sequence). The CDR3 totals 16 residues. The input for sequencing was peripheral blood, taken before pregnancy. This chain connects TRBV19 to TRBJ2-1; D perhaps matches TRBD2 (6 bases). The clonotype comes from a female donor with multiple sclerosis, enrolled in a pregnancy study. The CDR3 sequence: CASSYHTAGSPNEQFF. The CDR3 region has the DNA TGTGCCAGTAGTTACCACACGGCGGGATCTCCAAATGAGCAGTTCTTC.